These 18 T cell receptor beta chains were all obtained from the same sample, sequenced in a study of blood T cell repertoires in COVID-19. Assay used: immunoSEQ multiplex PCR; TCRdb lists only in-frame clones, some missing. This sample has over 15,000 clones, with 77% found just once. The specimen sequenced was peripheral blood. The origin of the receptors is a man aged 65 to 85 with COVID-19, enrolled during active disease.

V is TRBV13 and J is TRBJ2-7; D is perhaps TRBD1 (6 bases). The ends were cut back, 2 bases at V and 0 bases at J, with 14 bases in the middle. CDR3 size: 16 residues. Germline V gene lookup returns CDR1 PRHDT and CDR2 FYEKMQ (reference sequence). As DNA, the CDR3 is TGTGCCAGCAGCTTAACCAACAGGGTTAGCTCCTACGAGCAGTACTTC. It translates to CASSLTNRVSSYEQYF.

J is TRBJ1-6 and V is TRBV5-5; D is unclear. The CDR3 is made up of 15 amino acids. Trimming removed 6 bases from V and 6 bases from J, with 16 bases in between. CDR1 and CDR2 (germline): SGHKS, YYEKEE (reference sequence). The CDR3 region is CASTWEGLPNSPLHF. CDR3 sequence (DNA): TGTGCCAGCACCTGGGAGGGCCTTCCTAATTCACCCCTCCACTTT.

The V call is TRBV3-1 (or the pseudogene TRBV3-2), the J call TRBJ2-7; 11 bases are shared with TRBD2. The V and J ends lost 4 bases and 4 bases, in that order; junction bases with no gene match: 3. Germline V gene sequence: CDR1 LGHDT, CDR2 YNNKEL (reference sequence). The CDR3 has 14 residues. The CDR3 region has the DNA TGTGCCAGCAGCCTTAGCGGGGGGGTTTACGAGCAGTACTTC. Encoded protein: CASSLSGGVYEQYF.

This chain joins TRBV24-1 and TRBJ1-1, with D maybe TRBD1 (5 bases). Trimming left V 9 bases short and J 1 base short, with 11 bases between. The CDR3 covers 13 residues. CDR1 is KGHDR and CDR2 is SFDVKD in the germline V gene. Written as DNA, the CDR3 is TGTGCCACCCAAGGGGCAGCGAACACTGAAGCTTTCTTT. Its protein is CATQGAANTEAFF.

The rearrangement links TRBV6-2 or TRBV6-3 to TRBJ2-4; TRBD2 agrees at 9 bases. CDR3 length: 19 residues. Germline lookup yields CDR1 MNHEY and CDR2 SVGEGT. Trimming at V came to 0 bases and at J to 0 bases, leaving 9 bases not matched to a gene. In nucleotides, the CDR3 is TGTGCCAGCAGTTACTCACGCCTAGCGGGGAGATTAGCCAAAAACATTCAGTACTTC. This translates into CASSYSRLAGRLAKNIQYF.

The genes are TRBV4-2 and TRBJ1-5; D is perhaps TRBD1 (6 bases). This CDR3 comprises 14 residues. Trimming took 1 base from V and 5 from J, leaving 9 bases between them. From germline, CDR1 is LGHNA and CDR2 YNFKEQ. Here the CDR3 DNA reads TGTGCCAGCAGCCAAGGGGCAGGGGATCAGCCCCAGCATTTT. Protein product: CASSQGAGDQPQHF.

This sequence joins TRBV7-6 and TRBJ2-1; 13 positions agree with TRBD2. After removal of 4 bases from V and 8 bases from J, the junction contained 5 bases not matched to a gene. CDR1 and CDR2 (germline): SGHVS, FNYEAQ. The CDR3 has 15 residues. CDR3 sequence reads: CASSSLAGGPYEQFF. The CDR3 bases are TGTGCCAGCAGCTCACTAGCGGGGGGGCCGTATGAGCAGTTCTTC. Full variable domain (remainder filled in from reference TRBV7-6 and TRBJ2-1): GAGVSQSPRYKVTKRGQDVALRCDPISGHVSLYWYRQALGQGPEFLTYFNYEAQQDKSGLPNDRFSAERPEGSISTLTIQRTEQRDSAMYRCASSSLAGGPYEQFFGPGTRLTVL.

This clone has more than one count but fewer than ten. The chain carries TRBV6-6 and TRBJ1-2; D gene uncertain. The V gene lost 6 bases and the J gene lost 4 bases, with 9 bases spanning the gap. The CDR3 sequence is 12 residues long. Germline loops: CDR1 MNHNY, CDR2 SVGAGI (reference sequence). CDR3 sequence reads: CASSLNTYGYTF. CDR3 bases: TGTGCCAGCAGCCTTAACACCTATGGCTACACCTTC.

The rearrangement uses TRBV6-5 and TRBJ1-6, with D possibly TRBD1 on 6 matching bases. CDR3 length equals 15 residues. The germline V gene encodes CDR1 MNHEY and CDR2 SVGAGI. The V gene lost 5 bases and the J gene lost 4 bases, with 12 bases spanning the gap. CDR3 amino acids: CASSRGSPYNSPLHF. The CDR3 nucleotides are TGTGCCAGCAGTAGGGGGAGCCCGTATAATTCACCCCTCCACTTT.

This clone occurred a few times. The chain combines TRBV6-6 with TRBJ2-7; D may be TRBD1 (8 bases). Trimming cost V 5 bases and J 4 bases, with 15 bases left between them. The germline gives CDR1 MNHNY, CDR2 SVGAGI (reference sequence). This CDR3 is 14 amino acids long. The CDR3 DNA follows: TGTGCCAGCAGTGACAGGGGAGGGGATTACGAGCAGTACTTC. Its translation is CASSDRGGDYEQYF.

This clone was seen a few times. V gene TRBV18 combines with J gene TRBJ1-2; D remains ambiguous. CDR1 is KGHSH and CDR2 is LQKENI in the germline V gene. This CDR3 has 15 amino acids. Trimming cost V 5 bases and J 4 bases, with 17 bases left between them. CDR3 loop: CASSASLVGRYGYTF. The CDR3, as DNA: TGTGCCAGCTCAGCATCACTAGTAGGACGCTATGGCTACACCTTC.

V usage is TRBV12-5 and J usage is TRBJ1-5; a possible D gene is TRBD1 (5 bases). Germline loops: CDR1 LGHNT, CDR2 FRNRAP. This CDR3 has 15 amino acids. V lost 0 bases to trimming and J lost 2 bases, with 8 bases between them. As DNA, the CDR3 is TGTGCTAGTGGTTTGGTAGGGGCTGGCAATCAGCCCCAGCATTTT. This translates into CASGLVGAGNQPQHF.

This clone is a singleton in its sample. The chain is built from TRBV14 and TRBJ2-7; D not certain. The V end lost 4 bases, the J end lost 2 bases, and 15 bases lay between the germline ends. The CDR3 has 15 amino acids. CDR1 SGHDN and CDR2 FVKESK come from the germline V gene. The DNA for the CDR3 is TGTGCCAGCAGCCCTAATGAGGCCCTCCCCTACGAGCAGTACTTC. Protein: CASSPNEALPYEQYF.

The rearrangement joins TRBV18 to TRBJ2-1; TRBD2 agrees at 8 bases. Germline assignment: CDR1 KGHSH and CDR2 LQKENI. Trimming cost V 5 bases and J 9 bases; bases outside gene matches: 6. CDR3 length: 13 amino acids. The CDR3: CASSSGSRPEQFF. In DNA, the CDR3 is TGTGCCAGCTCAAGCGGGAGTCGTCCTGAGCAGTTCTTC.

J is TRBJ2-1 and V is TRBV6-6; D perhaps matches TRBD2 (5 bases). CDR1 and CDR2 (germline): MNHNY, SVGAGI (reference sequence). Trimming removed 6 bases at V and 4 bases at J, with 16 bases between. There are 15 residues in the CDR3. CDR3 bases: TGTGCCAGCAGGCAAGATCCCGGGAAATACAATGAGCAGTTCTTC. This gives the protein CASRQDPGKYNEQFF.

The chain couples TRBV27 to TRBJ2-3; D perhaps matches TRBD2 (5 bases). The length of the CDR3 is 15 residues. V was clipped by 3 bases and J by 6 bases, with 16 bases between them. Germline values: CDR1 MNHEY, CDR2 SMNVEV (reference sequence). The CDR3 DNA sequence: TGTGCCAGCAGTTTGGGCCGTTTCGGGGTTGATACGCAGTATTTT. It codes for CASSLGRFGVDTQYF.

The J gene is TRBJ2-3, the V gene TRBV6-2 or TRBV6-3; the match to TRBD1 covers 11 bases. Per the germline V gene, CDR1 is MNHEY and CDR2 is SVGEGT. The CDR3 runs 17 residues. Trimming removed 5 bases from V and 3 bases from J; junction bases left unmatched: 10. CDR3 sequence: CASSTGQGVSFTDTQYF. CDR3 sequence (DNA): TGTGCCAGCAGTACGGGACAGGGGGTTTCTTTTACAGATACGCAGTATTTT.

The chain employs TRBV10-1 and TRBJ2-1; TRBD2 matches 8 bases. J gave up 7 bases and V 6 bases, and 8 bases lay outside the gene matches. The V gene's germline CDR1 is WNHNN and CDR2 SYGVQD (reference sequence). The CDR3 length is 14 residues. The CDR3 protein is CASSPGTRRNEQFF. The CDR3 DNA is TGCGCCAGCAGCCCCGGGACTAGGCGGAATGAGCAGTTCTTC.